The clone carrying this T cell receptor beta chain was seen only a few times. Its matching antigen is unknown. These data originate in a study of blood T cells in healthy people across ages. Study as a whole: For every two T cells, template switching captured about one barcoded beta molecule.

Overall study findings and caveats: Diversity estimated from one million T cells was considered an underestimate. Aged donors had fewer naive CD4+ cells and lower diversity than long-lived donors.

Using a J-beta primer mix together with a sample-barcoded 5' primer, a second PCR was run for 7 to 11 cycles. Each CDR3 protein gets one entry after TCRdb re-called the 5' RACE reads with MiXCR. This sample has approximately 820,000 distinct CDR3 sequences, with 40% to 50% found just once. Sample donors were healthy Caucasian individuals that came from Russia, aged 6 to 90. The specimen sequenced was blood. This TCR came from a man aged 60-69 years in good health.

This chain's CDR3 is CASSYNPEGTQYF. The CDR3 DNA is TGTGCCAGCAGTTACAACCCGGAAGGGACCCAGTACTTC. The chain couples TRBV27 to TRBJ2-5; D not certain. CDR1 is MNHEY, CDR2 SMNVEV, per germline (reference sequence). Trimming cost V 4 bases and J 7 bases, with 13 bases left between them. The CDR3 sequence is 13 residues long.